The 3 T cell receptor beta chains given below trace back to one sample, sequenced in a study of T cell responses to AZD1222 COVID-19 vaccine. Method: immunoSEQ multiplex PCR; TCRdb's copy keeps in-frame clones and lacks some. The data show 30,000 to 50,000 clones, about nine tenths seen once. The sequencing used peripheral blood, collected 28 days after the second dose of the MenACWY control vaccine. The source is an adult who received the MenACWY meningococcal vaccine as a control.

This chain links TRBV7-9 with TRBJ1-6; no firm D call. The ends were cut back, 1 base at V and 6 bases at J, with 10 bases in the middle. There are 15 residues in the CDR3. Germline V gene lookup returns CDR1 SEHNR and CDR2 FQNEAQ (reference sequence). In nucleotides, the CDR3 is TGTGCCAGCAGCTTAGGGCCAGTCTCTAATTCACCCCTCCACTTT. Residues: CASSLGPVSNSPLHF.

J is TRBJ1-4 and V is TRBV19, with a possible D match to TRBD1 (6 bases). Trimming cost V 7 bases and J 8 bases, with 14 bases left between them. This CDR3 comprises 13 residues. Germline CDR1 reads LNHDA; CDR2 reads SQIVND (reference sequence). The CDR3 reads CASIKGGKEKLFF. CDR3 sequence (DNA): TGTGCCAGTATCAAAGGGGGAAAAGAAAAACTGTTTTTT.

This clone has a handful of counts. The CDR3 here is CASSLTGGPGNEQFF. The DNA for the CDR3 is TGTGCCAGCAGCTTGACGGGAGGGCCGGGCAATGAGCAGTTCTTC. The rearrangement uses TRBV7-6 and TRBJ2-1, with 8 bases identical to TRBD2. CDR1 and CDR2 from the germline V gene are SGHVS and FNYEAQ. V gave up 3 bases and J gave up 6 bases; unmatched junction bases: 7. This CDR3 has 15 residues.